This T cell receptor beta chain was sequenced for a study of shared clonotypes between healthy human individuals. Turning to the study itself: Per-donor plates numbered three CD4 naive, three CD4 memory, two CD8 naive and one CD8 memory.

With respect to this clone: Its cognate antigen is unknown.

CDR1 is SEHNR and CDR2 is FQNEAQ in the germline V gene (reference sequence). The CDR3 is 15 amino acids. V gave up 6 bases and J gave up 2 bases, with 17 bases separating them. Naive CD4+ cells were CD45RA-selected; the remaining cells were memory. The data were produced by immunoSEQ multiplex PCR, yet TCRdb's version contains in-frame clones alone and is incomplete. The data show approximately 2.5 million clones, roughly 93% seen once. Study-wide findings and caveats: Unshared clonotypes carried lower generation probabilities than those common to all four donors. Only blood samples were collected, and tissue repertoires likely differ.

The receptor comes from a young man in good health. Some clones in this sample may be carry-over from other donors' samples. Sequencing used naive CD4+ T cells from PBMCs. As for subset: CD45RA+ positively selected. The chain uses TRBV7-9 and TRBJ2-7, with D perhaps TRBD1 or TRBD2 (5 bases each). CDR3 loop: CASRANGAGTYEQYF. The CDR3 coding sequence is TGTGCCAGCAGAGCTAACGGGGCCGGAACCTACGAGCAGTACTTC.